This T cell receptor (beta chain) came from a study of shared clonotypes between healthy human individuals. The CDR3 is made up of 11 amino acids. CDR1 and CDR2 (germline): MNHNS, SASEGT. V shed 3 bases and J shed 5 bases, with 3 bases lying between them. Measured with immunoSEQ multiplex PCR; TCRdb has only the in-frame clones, and not every one. This repertoire shows about half a million clones, around three quarters found once; its top ten account for approximately 12%. V is TRBV6-1 and J is TRBJ2-3; D is undetermined. The sequencing sample was made of PBMCs. The sequence derives from a woman between 35 and 50 years old in good health. Some clones in this sample may be carry-over from other donors' samples. CDR3 nucleotide sequence: TGTGCCAGCAGTGAGATAGATACGCAGTATTTT. The encoded protein is CASSEIDTQYF.